The next 18 T cell receptor beta chains were all read from a single sample in a study of blood T cell repertoires in COVID-19. Sequencing was performed with immunoSEQ multiplex PCR; in TCRdb, only in-frame clones are kept and a portion is missing. The top ten hold just over 5% of the sample, which has 70,000 or so clones, less than 95% seen once. Sequencing was performed on peripheral blood. The source is a woman in her late teens or twenties with acute or convalescent COVID-19.

This rearrangement joins TRBV19 to TRBJ1-5, with TRBD1 identical over 9 bases. This CDR3 contains 16 residues. The germline V gene encodes CDR1 LNHDA and CDR2 SQIVND (reference sequence). Trimming cost V 5 bases and J 9 bases; bases outside gene matches: 14. The CDR3 nucleotides are TGTGCCAGTAGTCTCGGGACAGGGAGGTTAGCAGGGCCCCAGCATTTT. Protein: CASSLGTGRLAGPQHF.

The J gene is TRBJ1-6, the V gene TRBV2; D not resolved. This CDR3 comprises 14 residues. V lost 6 bases and J lost 7, with 13 bases in between. Germline values: CDR1 SNHLY, CDR2 FYNNEI. The CDR3 loop is CASSPDTINSPLHF. The CDR3 nucleotides read TGTGCCAGCAGCCCAGACACGATAAATTCACCCCTCCACTTT.

V is TRBV18 and J is TRBJ1-6, with 7 bases aligning to TRBD1. The CDR3 loop spans 15 amino acids. With 0 bases clipped from V and 12 bases from J, the junction kept 8 bases outside the gene matches. The germline V gene encodes CDR1 KGHSH and CDR2 LQKENI. The CDR3 sequence: CASSPPDRKGRPLHF. In DNA form, the CDR3 reads TGTGCCAGCTCACCACCGGACAGGAAGGGGAGACCCCTCCACTTT.

V gene TRBV7-9 combines with J gene TRBJ2-7; 8 positions match TRBD1. From germline, CDR1 is SEHNR and CDR2 FQNEAQ (reference sequence). The CDR3 spans 15 residues. The V gene end was trimmed by 5 bases and the J gene end by 1 base; junction bases not matched to a gene: 7. The CDR3 nucleotides read TGTGCCAGCAGCACGGACAGGGTAACGTCCTACGAGCAGTACTTC. Protein product: CASSTDRVTSYEQYF.

The CDR3 is CASSRLDRGRETQYF. The DNA of the CDR3 is TGTGCCAGCAGTCGACTTGACAGGGGGCGGGAGACCCAGTACTTC. The chain joins TRBV6-5 to TRBJ2-5; 10 bases line up with TRBD1. V trimming: 5 bases; J trimming: 5 bases; junction bases outside the gene matches: 8. Per the germline V gene, CDR1 is MNHEY and CDR2 is SVGAGI. This CDR3 region has 15 residues.

The CDR3 loop reads CASSQGARDTEAFF. CDR3 in DNA: TGTGCCAGCAGCCAGGGGGCTCGCGACACTGAAGCTTTCTTT. The chain has TRBV6-2 or TRBV6-3 and TRBJ1-1, with 8 bases fitting TRBD1. Looked up from germline, CDR1 is MNHEY and CDR2 is SVGEGT. The CDR3 sequence is 14 residues long. V was clipped by 6 bases and J by 3 bases; unmatched bases: 6.

The rearrangement joins TRBV5-1 to TRBJ2-1, with TRBD1 as a possible D gene (5 bases). Germline V gene data show CDR1 as SGHRS and CDR2 as YFSETQ. V was trimmed by 4 bases and J by 5 bases, leaving 10 bases between them. There are 13 residues in the CDR3. This CDR3 reads CASSVQGNNEQFF. The CDR3 coding sequence is TGCGCCAGCAGCGTCCAGGGAAACAATGAGCAGTTCTTC.

The rearrangement uses TRBV5-4 and TRBJ1-1, with 7 bases aligning to TRBD1. The CDR3 contains 14 residues. Germline CDR1 reads SGHNT; CDR2 reads YYREEE (reference sequence). V trimming: 4 bases; J trimming: 1 base; junction bases outside the gene matches: 4. The CDR3 DNA sequence: TGTGCCAGCAGCGAGGGACAGAAGAACACTGAAGCTTTCTTT. Residues: CASSEGQKNTEAFF. Supplemented by reference TRBV5-4 and TRBJ1-1, the full variable domain reads ETGVTQSPTHLIKTRGQQVTLRCSSQSGHNTVSWYQQALGQGPQFIFQYYREEENGRGNFPPRFSGLQFPNYSSELNVNALELDDSALYLCASSEGQKNTEAFFGQGTRLTVV.

V and J are TRBV13 and TRBJ2-6; no definite D call. The germline V gene has CDR1 PRHDT and CDR2 FYEKMQ (reference sequence). The V gene lost 0 bases and the J gene lost 4 bases, with 7 bases spanning the gap. The CDR3 extends over 15 amino acids. DNA for the CDR3: TGTGCCAGCAGCTTAGGACGCGGCGGGGCCAACGTCCTGACTTTC. As protein: CASSLGRGGANVLTF.

The gene calls are TRBV12-5 and TRBJ2-2, with 7 bases identical to TRBD2. Trimming cost V 4 bases and J 7 bases; bases outside gene matches: 12. The CDR3 spans 16 residues. Germline V gene data show CDR1 as LGHNT and CDR2 as FRNRAP. This CDR3 reads CASGSTSGGAGGELFF. Here the CDR3 DNA reads TGTGCTAGTGGTTCTACATCGGGAGGTGCAGGCGGGGAGCTGTTTTTT.

This sequence joins TRBV6-6 and TRBJ2-4, with D possibly TRBD1 on 5 matching bases. This CDR3 is built from 14 residues. Germline loops: CDR1 MNHNY, CDR2 SVGAGI (reference sequence). Trimming shortened V by 4 bases and J by 8 bases, and 15 bases separated the two germline ends. The CDR3 spells CASSLPNRLDIQYF. CDR3 DNA: TGTGCCAGCAGTTTACCCAACAGGCTTGACATTCAGTACTTC.

This chain uses TRBV6-5 with TRBJ1-3; 8 positions match TRBD1. V was clipped by 10 bases and J by 3 bases; unmatched bases: 2. The CDR3 is 12 amino acids. Germline CDR1 is MNHEY and CDR2 is SVGAGI. The CDR3, as DNA: TGTGCCACACAGGGGGGTGGAAACACCATATATTTT. As protein: CATQGGGNTIYF.

The chain couples TRBV5-6 to TRBJ2-5; 8 bases fit TRBD2. CDR3 length: 14 amino acids. Germline CDR1 reads SGHDT; CDR2 reads YYEEEE. Trimming took 4 bases from V and 1 from J; bases not matched to a gene: 3. This CDR3 is CASSPRGAQETQYF. The CDR3 bases are TGTGCCAGCAGCCCGCGGGGGGCCCAAGAGACCCAGTACTTC.

The V and J genes are TRBV14 and TRBJ1-4; no clear D gene. CDR3 length equals 14 residues. Per germline, CDR1 SGHDN and CDR2 FVKESK. With 0 bases removed from V and 8 bases from J, the gap between germline ends came to 10 bases. The CDR3 sequence: CASSQDLQSEKLFF. The CDR3 DNA reads as TGTGCCAGCAGCCAAGATCTACAGAGCGAAAAACTGTTTTTT.

This clone was observed a handful of times. This sequence joins TRBV29-1 and TRBJ2-3, with 14 bases matching TRBD2. The germline CDR1 and CDR2 sequences are SQVTM and ANQGSEA. With V trimmed by 4 bases and J by 1 base, 10 bases remained unmatched. The CDR3 is 18 amino acids. The CDR3 sequence: CSVAPGLAGVGGTDTQYF. CDR3 in DNA: TGCAGCGTTGCCCCGGGACTAGCGGGGGTGGGAGGCACAGATACGCAGTATTTT.

The chain recombines TRBV5-5 with TRBJ2-5; 10 bases fit TRBD2. In germline, CDR1 is SGHKS, CDR2 YYEKEE (reference sequence). CDR3 size: 16 residues. Trimming removed 1 base from V and 3 bases from J; junction bases left unmatched: 6. CDR3 DNA sequence: TGTGCCAGCAGCTTGCCTAGCGGGAGAGGTGAAGAGACCCAGTACTTC. Protein product: CASSLPSGRGEETQYF.

The genes are TRBV30 and TRBJ1-6, with TRBD1 matching over 7 bases. This CDR3 has 15 residues. Losses at the gene ends were 3 bases for V and 4 bases for J; bases not matched to a gene: 6. The germline V gene has CDR1 GTSNPN and CDR2 SVGIG (reference sequence). The CDR3 protein is CAWSQPGQYNSPLHF. In DNA, the CDR3 is TGTGCCTGGAGCCAACCGGGACAGTATAATTCACCCCTCCACTTT.

The chain links TRBV27 to TRBJ1-2, with 12 bases fitting TRBD1. Germline CDR1 MNHEY, CDR2 SMNVEV (reference sequence). Trimming removed 2 bases from V and 8 bases from J; junction bases left unmatched: 3. The CDR3 is 14 residues long. In DNA, the CDR3 is TGTGCCAGCAGTTTAAGGGGGACAGGGGGCGGCTACACCTTC. Residues: CASSLRGTGGGYTF.